The T cell receptor (beta chain) described here comes from a study of blood T cell repertoires in COVID-19 (dated by TCRdb to 2018 to 2020). Looking at the study overall: Samples from collaborators originated in the United States, Italy and Spain and spanned both the acute and convalescent phases of COVID-19. The material from the prospective study consisted of cDNA or gDNA derived from T cells, B-cell-depleted T cells, or PBMCs. Deeply sampled blood TCRbeta repertoires from subjects exposed to, actively infected with, or recovered from COVID-19 were included in the dataset. The repertoires were made available in a free public database intended to serve as a resource for research on the immune response to SARS-CoV-2. The samples were drawn from the first 160 participants of the ongoing ImmuneRACE study and from about 1,200 subjects provided by 6 global collaborators. Nearly every sample came with metadata listing a de-identified subject ID, COVID-19 status, age in years and sex. Where available, HLA class I and class II types were obtained from metadata supplied by the sample provider rather than from assay-based typing. The investigation overall reported the following: The amount of clinical and demographic metadata varied by source and participant and was provided uncurated.

The CDR3 covers 15 residues, taking in both the cysteine and the phenylalanine. Here the CDR3 DNA is all that survives: 45 bases in frame from base 1. Per the germline V gene, MDHEN is the CDR1 and SYDVKM is the CDR2. V is reduced by 3 bases and J by 8 bases, leaving a spacing of 16 bases between them. The immunoSEQ Assay, a bias-controlled multiplex PCR, was used to amplify TCRbeta CDR3 regions from genomic DNA. In the paper's pipeline: Nucleated cell counts per sample were estimated from amplification of reference gene primers within the assay. To quantify the absolute abundance of each unique TCRbeta CDR3 rearrangement, sequence reads were collapsed and filtered. For each sample, productive Simpson clonality was calculated by taking the square root of Simpson's diversity index across productive rearrangements. TCRdb took over this immuneACCESS table, retaining in-frame rearrangements with V and J assigned. Such tables are incomplete; in checked studies, under half of the missing clones stem from an unresolved V gene, and the remainder is unexplained. From that table come the V and J calls and clone size; the DNA was used to work out D and trimming. Recorded for this sample are about 270,000 clones; more than 80% of them occurred a single time. In total, the top ten clones hold over 4% of the sample.

With regard to this clone: This receptor's antigen is unknown. No clone much larger than this one lies a single base away; base qualities are absent.

Enrolling through a virtual design, the prospective study's participants ranged in age from roughly 18 to 90 years and lived across some 23 United States geographic areas. In the prospective study, cohorts were assigned on the basis of participant-reported clinical history obtained from a screening survey and a study questionnaire. In the prospective study, mobile phlebotomists collected whole blood, serum and a nasopharyngeal or oropharyngeal swab from each participant. Over an approximately 2-month period, participants in the prospective study had the option of providing additional blood draws and questionnaires. Blood samples from the prospective study were shipped frozen or at room temperature prior to DNA extraction.

The chain links TRBV28 with TRBJ1-4, with TRBD1 as a weak D call on 6 bases. The clonotype comes from a woman in her twenties or thirties with acute COVID-19. Sequenced sample: PBMCs or T cells enriched from blood (not recorded which). The CDR3 has the sequence CASSLRGPPEEKLFF. The sequenced DNA: TGTGCCAGCAGTTTGCGGGGGCCCCCCGAAGAAAAACTGTTTTTT.